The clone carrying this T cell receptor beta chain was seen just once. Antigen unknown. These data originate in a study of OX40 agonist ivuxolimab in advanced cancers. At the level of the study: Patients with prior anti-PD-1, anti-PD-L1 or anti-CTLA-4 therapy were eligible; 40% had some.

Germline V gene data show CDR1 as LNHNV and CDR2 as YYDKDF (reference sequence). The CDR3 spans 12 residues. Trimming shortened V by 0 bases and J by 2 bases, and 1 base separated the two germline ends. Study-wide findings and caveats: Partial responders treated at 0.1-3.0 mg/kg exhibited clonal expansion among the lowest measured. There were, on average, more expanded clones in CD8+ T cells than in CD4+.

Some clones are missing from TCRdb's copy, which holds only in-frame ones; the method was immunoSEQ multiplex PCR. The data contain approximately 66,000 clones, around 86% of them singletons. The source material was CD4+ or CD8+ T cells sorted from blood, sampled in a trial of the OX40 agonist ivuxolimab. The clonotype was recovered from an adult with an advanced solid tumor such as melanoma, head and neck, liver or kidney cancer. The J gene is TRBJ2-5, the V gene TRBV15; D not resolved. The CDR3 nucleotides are TGTGCCACCAGCAGAGAACAAGAGACCCAGTACTTC. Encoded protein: CATSREQETQYF.